The 8 T cell receptor beta chains presented below share a single source sample, sequenced in a study of neurological immune-mediated disorders. TCRdb passed the 5' RACE reads through MiXCR, listing each CDR3 protein once. The sample has about 87,000 distinct CDR3 sequences, approximately 4% seen once. The sequenced sample was PBMCs. All receptors come from a woman between 45 and 60 years old with multiple sclerosis.

Comments on this clonotype: The junction does not match germline at one end; this may be a read error. The V gene is TRBV7-9, the J gene TRBJ2-1; 9 bases agree with TRBD2. Germline loops: CDR1 SEHNR, CDR2 FQNEAQ (reference sequence). CDR3 size: 12 residues. The CDR3 sequence is CDSSRGGGEQFF. The CDR3 region has the DNA TGTGACAGCAGTCGCGGGGGGGGCGAGCAGTTCTTC.

Many counts were recorded for this clonotype. The genes are TRBV11-2 and TRBJ1-1; D unresolved. Trimming cost V 5 bases and J 7 bases, with 14 bases left between them. The CDR3 totals 13 residues. The germline CDR1 and CDR2 sequences are SGHAT and FQNNGV. This CDR3 reads CASSPGRYNEAFF. CDR3 DNA: TGTGCCAGCAGCCCCGGACGGTATAATGAAGCTTTCTTT.

This clonotype occurred many times. The chain employs TRBV11-2 and TRBJ2-7; 11 bases map to TRBD1. Per the germline V gene, CDR1 is SGHAT and CDR2 is FQNNGV. The CDR3 has 15 residues. Trimming cost V 5 bases and J 3 bases; bases outside gene matches: 6. CDR3 in amino acids: CASSPAGTGGYEQYF. In DNA, the CDR3 is TGTGCCAGCAGCCCGGCCGGGACAGGGGGCTACGAGCAGTACTTC.

This clonotype was found many times. This chain joins TRBV7-9 and TRBJ1-2, with 8 positions matching TRBD1. With 7 bases clipped from V and 3 bases from J, the junction kept 13 bases outside the gene matches. Germline V gene lookup returns CDR1 SEHNR and CDR2 FQNEAQ (reference sequence). The CDR3 has 16 residues. This chain's CDR3 is CASTRGGRGQDYGYTF. The CDR3 DNA reads as TGTGCCAGCACCCGCGGGGGCAGGGGGCAAGACTATGGCTACACCTTC.

This clonotype was detected many times. This sequence joins TRBV10-3 and TRBJ1-2; D not resolved. V was trimmed by 0 bases and J by 2 bases, leaving 10 bases between them. Germline assignment: CDR1 ENHRY and CDR2 SYGVKD. CDR3 length: 15 residues. CDR3: CAISESLGSNYGYTF. DNA for the CDR3: TGTGCCATCAGTGAGTCGTTGGGGAGCAACTATGGCTACACCTTC.

This clonotype was seen many times. CDR3 sequence: CASFLPDRRTYEQYF. CDR3 coding DNA: TGTGCCAGCTTTCTCCCGGACAGGAGAACTTACGAGCAGTACTTC. V usage is TRBV21-1 and J usage is TRBJ2-7; the table's D call, TRBD1, was not checked against the DNA. TRBV21-1 is described as a pseudogene. This CDR3 spans 15 amino acids.

Regarding this clonotype: One base away lies a much larger clone, so this may be a sequencing read error. The chain is built from TRBV20-1 and TRBJ2-7; 7 bases match TRBD1. CDR1 and CDR2 (germline): DFQATT, SNEGSKA (reference sequence). V lost 3 bases, J lost 7 bases, and 12 bases stayed unmatched. The length of the CDR3 is 14 residues. The CDR3 protein is CSASRGNRGEEQYF. CDR3 DNA: TGCAGTGCTAGTAGGGGTAACAGGGGAGAAGAGCAGTACTTC.

In its sample, this clonotype was seen a few times. Given a much more abundant clone one base away, this may be a read error. In DNA, the CDR3 is TGTGCCAGCGGCGGGTTCGAAGAGCAGTACTTC. Translation gives CASGGFEEQYF. The chain joins TRBV28 to TRBJ2-7; maybe TRBD2 (5 bases). The CDR3 extends over 11 amino acids. The V end lost 8 bases, the J end lost 7 bases, and 12 bases lay between the germline ends. CDR1 and CDR2 from the germline V gene are MDHEN and SYDVKM.